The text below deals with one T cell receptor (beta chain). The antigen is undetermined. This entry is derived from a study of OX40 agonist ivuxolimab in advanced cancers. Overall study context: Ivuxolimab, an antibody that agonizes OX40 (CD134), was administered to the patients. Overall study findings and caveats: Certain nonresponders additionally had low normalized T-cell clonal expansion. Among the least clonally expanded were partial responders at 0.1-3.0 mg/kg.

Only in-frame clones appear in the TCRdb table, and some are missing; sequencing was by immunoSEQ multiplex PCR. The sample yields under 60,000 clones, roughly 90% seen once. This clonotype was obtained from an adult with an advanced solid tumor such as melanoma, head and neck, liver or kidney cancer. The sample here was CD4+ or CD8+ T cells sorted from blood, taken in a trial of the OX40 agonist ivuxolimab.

The CDR3, as DNA: TGTGCCAGCAGCTTAGGGGGACAGGGGTACAATGAGCAGTTCTTC. Its translation: CASSLGGQGYNEQFF. The chain recombines TRBV7-3 with TRBJ2-1; 10 bases align to TRBD1. Trimming removed 2 bases from V and 4 bases from J; junction bases left unmatched: 2. Germline V CDR1 and CDR2: SGHTA, FQGTGA. The CDR3 is 15 residues long.